These 27 T cell receptor beta chains were all obtained from the same sample, sequenced in a study of blood T cell repertoires in COVID-19. Repertoires were generated with immunoSEQ multiplex PCR, while TCRdb's copy carries only in-frame clones and drops some. The sample has over 250,000 clones, approximately 91% seen once. The sequenced material came from peripheral blood. The receptors derive from a woman aged 25 to 39 with COVID-19, enrolled during active disease.

This chain joins TRBV28 and TRBJ1-2, with 10 positions matching TRBD1. Looked up from germline, CDR1 is MDHEN and CDR2 is SYDVKM. This CDR3 has 15 amino acids. Trimming at V came to 4 bases and at J to 5 bases, leaving 7 bases not matched to a gene. The CDR3 loop reads CASSYSGGQGYGYTF. The DNA of the CDR3 is TGTGCCAGCAGTTACTCCGGGGGACAGGGGTATGGCTACACCTTC.

This clone was detected a few times. The J gene is TRBJ2-1, the V gene TRBV24-1; 10 bases map to TRBD2. The J segment lost 3 bases and the V segment lost 4 bases, leaving 11 bases of the junction unmatched. CDR1 KGHDR and CDR2 SFDVKD come from the germline V gene. The CDR3 loop spans 18 amino acids. CDR3 sequence reads: CATSDPAASGSIYNEQFF. As DNA, the CDR3 is TGTGCCACCAGTGACCCGGCAGCTAGCGGGAGTATCTACAATGAGCAGTTCTTC.

This sequence joins TRBV5-4 and TRBJ2-1; 9 bases map to TRBD2. CDR1 SGHNT and CDR2 YYREEE come from the germline V gene (reference sequence). The V segment lost 0 bases and the J segment 7 bases; nucleotides outside the gene matches: 5. There are 15 residues in the CDR3. The CDR3 here is CASSLGGLATNEQFF. The CDR3 nucleotides are TGTGCCAGCAGCTTGGGAGGACTAGCGACGAATGAGCAGTTCTTC. The full variable domain, with the rest looked up from reference TRBV5-4 and TRBJ2-1, is ETGVTQSPTHLIKTRGQQVTLRCSSQSGHNTVSWYQQALGQGPQFIFQYYREEENGRGNFPPRFSGLQFPNYSSELNVNALELDDSALYLCASSLGGLATNEQFFGPGTRLTVL.

The chain carries TRBV19 and TRBJ1-1; D may be TRBD1 (5 bases). Germline CDR1 reads LNHDA; CDR2 reads SQIVND (reference sequence). Trimming pared 8 bases from V and 1 base from J, leaving 14 bases between. The length of the CDR3 is 14 residues. The CDR3 coding sequence is TGTGCCAGTTCGGGGGGAGCTGCGAACACTGAAGCTTTCTTT. Its protein is CASSGGAANTEAFF. The whole variable domain, filled in from reference TRBV19 and TRBJ1-1, reads DGGITQSPKYLFRKEGQNVTLSCEQNLNHDAMYWYRQDPGQGLRLIYYSQIVNDFQKGDIAEGYSVSREKKESFPLTVTSAQKNPTAFYLCASSGGAANTEAFFGQGTRLTVV.

This clone was counted a single time. The chain employs TRBV3-1 (or the pseudogene TRBV3-2) and TRBJ1-2, with 9 bases aligning to TRBD1. The CDR3 length is 12 residues. In germline, CDR1 is LGHDT, CDR2 YNNKEL (reference sequence). J was trimmed by 8 bases and V by 6 bases; bases with no gene match: 4. CDR3 nucleotide sequence: TGTGCCAGCAGAACAGGGGGCGTCGGCTACACCTTC. Its translation is CASRTGGVGYTF.

The chain has TRBV2 and TRBJ2-1; D may be TRBD1 (6 bases). In germline, CDR1 is SNHLY, CDR2 FYNNEI. This CDR3 has 17 amino acids. The V end lost 2 bases, the J end lost 2 bases, and 16 bases lay between the germline ends. CDR3 protein: CASSERVDSLPYNEQFF. In DNA form, the CDR3 reads TGTGCCAGCAGTGAAAGGGTGGACAGTTTACCCTACAATGAGCAGTTCTTC.

This clone was seen more than once but under ten times. The chain links TRBV7-9 to TRBJ2-7, with D tentatively TRBD2 (6 bases). The CDR3 loop spans 12 amino acids. V was pared by 4 bases and J by 9 bases, with 13 bases between. CDR1 SEHNR and CDR2 FQNEAQ come from the germline V gene (reference sequence). CDR3 in amino acids: CASSSSGGRQYF. The CDR3 bases are TGTGCCAGCAGCTCTAGTGGGGGGAGGCAGTACTTC.

V gene TRBV7-9 combines with J gene TRBJ2-7; TRBD2 matches at 8 bases. Germline loops: CDR1 SEHNR, CDR2 FQNEAQ (reference sequence). CDR3 size: 19 residues. V dropped 4 bases and J dropped 9; count of bases not matched to a gene: 26. The CDR3 region has the DNA TGTGCCAGCAGCTCCCCCGTAAGCGGGAGCGGCCTCTCCCTCAATGCGCAGTACTTC. Protein: CASSSPVSGSGLSLNAQYF.

The rearrangement joins TRBV27 to TRBJ1-5; tentative D call: TRBD1 (5 bases). Germline V gene data show CDR1 as MNHEY and CDR2 as SMNVEV (reference sequence). The CDR3 length is 14 residues. Trimming removed 3 bases from V and 2 bases from J, with 8 bases in between. Here the CDR3 DNA reads TGTGCCAGCAGTTTTCTAGGGGGCAATCAGCCCCAGCATTTT. Translating gives CASSFLGGNQPQHF.

This rearrangement joins TRBV30 to TRBJ2-2; no reliable D call. Germline CDR1 is GTSNPN and CDR2 is SVGIG (reference sequence). Deletions cut 2 bases from V and 4 bases from J, with 8 bases between. The CDR3 totals 13 residues. The CDR3 DNA reads TGTGCCTGGAGTTGGTTTAGCACCGGGGAGCTGTTTTTT. Translating gives CAWSWFSTGELFF.

This clone was observed a single time. The gene calls are TRBV10-1 and TRBJ2-7, with D hard to call. The germline gives CDR1 WNHNN, CDR2 SYGVQD (reference sequence). The CDR3 consists of 14 residues. Trimming left V 4 bases short and J 0 bases short, with 10 bases between. CDR3 residues: CASSAPGRSYEQYF. The CDR3 coding sequence is TGCGCCAGCAGTGCCCCGGGTCGCTCCTACGAGCAGTACTTC.

The chain uses TRBV28 and TRBJ1-2; D gene ambiguous. The CDR3 totals 14 residues. Trimming cost V 3 bases and J 4 bases, with 12 bases left between them. Germline CDR1 is MDHEN and CDR2 is SYDVKM. The CDR3 DNA reads as TGTGCCAGCAGTTTTGCCGGAGGACCCTATGGCTACACCTTC. Translating it yields CASSFAGGPYGYTF.

The count of this clone is one. The chain employs TRBV21-1 and TRBJ2-4; TRBD1 is the table's D call, not checked against the DNA. TRBV21-1 is a pseudogene locus. CDR3 length: 18 amino acids. The CDR3 region is CASSKGWDRAVAKNIQYF. The CDR3 coding sequence is TGTGCCAGCAGCAAAGGGTGGGACAGGGCTGTAGCCAAAAACATTCAGTACTTC.

The V and J genes are TRBV24-1 and TRBJ2-1, with 7 bases fitting TRBD2. V trimming: 4 bases; J trimming: 7 bases; junction bases outside the gene matches: 6. The CDR3 is 14 amino acids. The germline CDR1 and CDR2 sequences are KGHDR and SFDVKD. CDR3 in amino acids: CATSEIGTTNEQFF. The CDR3 DNA sequence: TGTGCCACCAGTGAGATCGGGACTACGAATGAGCAGTTCTTC.

The V gene is TRBV2, the J gene TRBJ2-1; D is uncertain. Deletions cut 8 bases from V and 6 bases from J, with 17 bases between. Germline V gene sequence: CDR1 SNHLY, CDR2 FYNNEI. CDR3 size: 14 residues. Here the CDR3 DNA reads TGTGCCAGCTCCCGGGTACTCGACCGCAATGAGCAGTTCTTC. Protein: CASSRVLDRNEQFF.

V and J are TRBV28 and TRBJ1-4; 10 bases match TRBD1. The CDR3 extends over 14 amino acids. V lost 8 bases and J lost 4; bases outside the gene matches: 4. Per the germline V gene, CDR1 is MDHEN and CDR2 is SYDVKM. CDR3 protein: CASLRDRGNEKLFF. The CDR3 DNA follows: TGTGCCAGCCTCCGGGACAGGGGTAATGAAAAACTGTTTTTT.

The V and J genes are TRBV5-6 and TRBJ1-5; D is ambiguous. Germline CDR1 is SGHDT and CDR2 is YYEEEE. The CDR3 runs to 16 residues. Trimming stripped 2 bases from V and 2 bases from J, with 14 bases between. The CDR3 bases are TGTGCCAGCAGCTTATATGCGGGGAACGGCAATCAGCCCCAGCATTTT. It is translated as CASSLYAGNGNQPQHF.

The chain links TRBV6-1 to TRBJ1-5; 7 nucleotides align to TRBD1. This CDR3 is built from 16 residues. The V gene's germline CDR1 is MNHNS and CDR2 SASEGT. Unmatched junction bases numbered 8, after V lost 2 bases and J lost 4 bases. The CDR3: CASSEPPGQLNQPQHF. The CDR3 bases are TGTGCCAGCAGTGAACCCCCGGGACAGTTAAATCAGCCCCAGCATTTT.

The chain recombines TRBV29-1 with TRBJ1-1, with 7 bases lining up with TRBD1. CDR1 is SQVTM and CDR2 is ANQGSEA in the germline V gene. The trim removed 2 bases at V and 11 bases at J, leaving 11 bases unmatched. The CDR3 is made up of 13 amino acids. CDR3 region: CSVERVGDRVAFF. DNA of the CDR3: TGCAGCGTTGAAAGGGTTGGAGACAGGGTGGCTTTCTTT.

The V and J genes are TRBV9 and TRBJ1-2, with 8 bases fitting TRBD1. V trimming: 3 bases; J trimming: 8 bases; junction bases outside the gene matches: 6. Germline CDR1 is SGDLS and CDR2 is YYNGEE. The CDR3 has 13 residues. CDR3 nucleotides: TGTGCCAGCAGCGGACAGGGGACTCAGGGCTACACCTTC. Amino acid sequence: CASSGQGTQGYTF. Filled out from reference TRBV9 and TRBJ1-2, the complete variable domain reads DSGVTQTPKHLITATGQRVTLRCSPRSGDLSVYWYQQSLDQGLQFLIQYYNGEERAKGNILERFSAQQFPDLHSELNLSSLELGDSALYFCASSGQGTQGYTFGSGTRLTVV.

This sequence joins TRBV15 and TRBJ1-2; 9 bases agree with TRBD1. The CDR3 covers 17 residues. Germline V CDR1 and CDR2: LNHNV, YYDKDF (reference sequence). Trimming cost V 1 base and J 4 bases; bases outside gene matches: 10. In nucleotides, the CDR3 is TGTGCCACCAGCAGAGTACGAGCCGTGGGACAGGGCTATGGCTACACCTTC. It codes for CATSRVRAVGQGYGYTF.

The J gene is TRBJ2-1, the V gene TRBV19; TRBD2 matches 10 bases. With V trimmed by 5 bases and J by 6 bases, 7 bases remained unmatched. Germline assignment: CDR1 LNHDA and CDR2 SQIVND (reference sequence). This CDR3 has 15 residues. The CDR3 DNA reads TGTGCCAGTAGTTCCTTTCCTAGCGGGAGCAATGAGCAGTTCTTC. Protein product: CASSSFPSGSNEQFF.

The chain employs TRBV9 and TRBJ1-1; 8 bases line up with TRBD1. Germline lookup yields CDR1 SGDLS and CDR2 YYNGEE. This CDR3 spans 15 amino acids. Unmatched junction bases numbered 7, after V lost 3 bases and J lost 3 bases. The CDR3 sequence: CASSAGQGGYTEAFF. In DNA, the CDR3 is TGTGCCAGCAGCGCCGGACAGGGAGGGTACACTGAAGCTTTCTTT. The whole variable domain, filled in from reference TRBV9 and TRBJ1-1, reads DSGVTQTPKHLITATGQRVTLRCSPRSGDLSVYWYQQSLDQGLQFLIQYYNGEERAKGNILERFSAQQFPDLHSELNLSSLELGDSALYFCASSAGQGGYTEAFFGQGTRLTVV.

Only one count was recorded for this clone. This chain joins TRBV19 and TRBJ1-1; no clear D gene. This CDR3 is 12 amino acids long. Between the trimmed V and J ends, which lost 5 bases and 2 bases, there was a span of 6 bases. The germline V gene encodes CDR1 LNHDA and CDR2 SQIVND (reference sequence). This CDR3 reads CASSFRNTEAFF. The CDR3 bases are TGTGCCAGTAGTTTCAGAAACACTGAAGCTTTCTTT.

This chain connects TRBV27 to TRBJ2-3; D not certain. The CDR3 totals 12 residues. The germline gives CDR1 MNHEY, CDR2 SMNVEV (reference sequence). V was shortened by 6 bases and J by 2 bases, with 6 bases between the two germline ends. The CDR3 DNA reads as TGTGCCAGCAGGTCTCCCACAGATACGCAGTATTTT. Amino acids: CASRSPTDTQYF.

The J gene is TRBJ2-7, the V gene TRBV7-3, with D maybe TRBD2 (5 bases). Germline V lookup: CDR1 SGHTA, CDR2 FQGTGA. This CDR3 has 14 amino acids. The V and J ends lost 1 base and 2 bases respectively, with 9 bases between them. CDR3 protein: CASSLRAEAYEQYF. CDR3 bases: TGTGCCAGCAGCTTAAGGGCGGAGGCCTACGAGCAGTACTTC.

This clone was found once. The chain uses TRBV28 and TRBJ1-3; 7 nucleotides line up with TRBD1. This CDR3 has 14 amino acids. Germline V gene data show CDR1 as MDHEN and CDR2 as SYDVKM. The V segment lost 5 bases and the J segment 2 bases; nucleotides outside the gene matches: 3. CDR3 in DNA: TGTGCCAGCAGTCCGGGACAGCCTGGAAACACCATATATTTT. It encodes CASSPGQPGNTIYF.